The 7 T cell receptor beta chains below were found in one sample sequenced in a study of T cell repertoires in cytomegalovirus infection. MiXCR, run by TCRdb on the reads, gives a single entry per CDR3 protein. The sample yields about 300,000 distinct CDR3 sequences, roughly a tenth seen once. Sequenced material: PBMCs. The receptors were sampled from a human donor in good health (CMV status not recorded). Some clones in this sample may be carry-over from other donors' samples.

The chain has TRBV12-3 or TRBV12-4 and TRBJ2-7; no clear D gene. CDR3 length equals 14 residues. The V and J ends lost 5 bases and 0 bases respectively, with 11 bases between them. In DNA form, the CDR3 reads TGTGCCAGCAGTCAAGGACGCTACTCCTACGAGCAGTACTTC. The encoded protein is CASSQGRYSYEQYF.

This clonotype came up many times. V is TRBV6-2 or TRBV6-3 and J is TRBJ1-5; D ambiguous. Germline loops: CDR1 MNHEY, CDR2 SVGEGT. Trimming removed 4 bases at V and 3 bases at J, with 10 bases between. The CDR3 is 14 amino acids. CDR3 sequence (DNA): TGTGCCAGCAGTTCCGGGCAAATCAATCAGCCCCAGCATTTT. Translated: CASSSGQINQPQHF.

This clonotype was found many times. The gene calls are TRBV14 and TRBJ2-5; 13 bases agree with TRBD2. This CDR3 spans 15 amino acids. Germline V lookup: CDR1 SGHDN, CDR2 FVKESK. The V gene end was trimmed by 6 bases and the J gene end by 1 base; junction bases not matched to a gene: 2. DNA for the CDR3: TGTGCCAGCAGAACTAGCGGGGGGGCCCAAGAGACCCAGTACTTC. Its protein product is CASRTSGGAQETQYF.

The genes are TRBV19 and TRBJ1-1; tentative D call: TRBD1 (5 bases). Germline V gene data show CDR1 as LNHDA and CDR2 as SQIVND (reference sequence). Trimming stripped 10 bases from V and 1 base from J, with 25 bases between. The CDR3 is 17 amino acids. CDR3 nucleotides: TGTGCCACTCGCCTGAAAAAAAAAAGGGGCGGGAACACTGAAGCTTTCTTT. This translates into CATRLKKKRGGNTEAFF.

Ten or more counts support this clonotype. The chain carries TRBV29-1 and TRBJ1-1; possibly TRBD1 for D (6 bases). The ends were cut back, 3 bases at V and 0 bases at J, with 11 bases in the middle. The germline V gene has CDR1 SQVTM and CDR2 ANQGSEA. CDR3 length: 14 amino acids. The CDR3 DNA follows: TGCAGCGTTGACCTGACAGGAATGAACACTGAAGCTTTCTTT. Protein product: CSVDLTGMNTEAFF.

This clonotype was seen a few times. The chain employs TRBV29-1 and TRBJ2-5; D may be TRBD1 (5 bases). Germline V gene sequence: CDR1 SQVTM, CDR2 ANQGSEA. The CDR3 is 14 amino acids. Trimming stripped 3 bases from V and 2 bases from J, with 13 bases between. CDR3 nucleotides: TGCAGCGTTGAGGGAAAGACAGTTCAAGAGACCCAGTACTTC. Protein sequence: CSVEGKTVQETQYF.

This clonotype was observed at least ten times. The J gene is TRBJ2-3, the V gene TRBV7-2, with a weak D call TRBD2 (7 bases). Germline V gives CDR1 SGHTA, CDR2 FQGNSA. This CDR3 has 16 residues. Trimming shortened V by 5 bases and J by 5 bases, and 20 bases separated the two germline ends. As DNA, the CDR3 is TGTGCCAGCAGCCAAATCGGGGGGCCCCGCCGAGATACGCAGTATTTT. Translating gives CASSQIGGPRRDTQYF.